A selection of T cell receptor beta chains follows, all from one sample in a study of T cell responses to AZD1222 COVID-19 vaccine. TCRdb's copy holds only in-frame clones and misses some; the assay was immunoSEQ multiplex PCR. The sample shows approximately 160,000 clones, approximately 93% of them seen only once. The specimen comprised peripheral blood, sampled on day 0 of AZD1222 vaccination. The receptors shown here come from an adult in good health. The CDR3 runs from the conserved cysteine through the conserved F or W. The order of the fields is clone size, V gene, CDR3 protein. Clone size is shown for a subset of rows, as once, few, many or a class of expanded clone.

.,TRBV4-2,CASSPGTRDTQYF
.,TRBV2,CASSDPAANTGELFF
.,TRBV24-1,CATSDSRGPETQYF
.,TRBV29-1,CSVRQGTLQFF
.,TRBV6-5,CASSYGVAAYEQYF
.,TRBV20-1,CSARRGSEQYF
.,TRBV11-2,CASSLDLSRATGYEQYF
.,TRBV2,CASNGVSGGYEQYF
.,TRBV7-9,CASSLPDRDYEQYF
.,TRBV30,CALTPAYSNQPQHF
.,TRBV6-5,CASSYGSEGIDGGYTF
.,TRBV5-4,CASSLGSGSYPGYTF
once,TRBV4-1,CASSASSYNEQFF
.,TRBV20-1,CSARGRNTIYF
.,TRBV5-1,CASRPTSGAHNEQFF
.,TRBV7-8,CASSITTESPLHF
.,TRBV13,CASSFGRQSDSPLHF
.,TRBV3-1/TRBV3-2,CASSLPSGPQHF
.,TRBV25-1,CASSDLGESSTEAFF
.,TRBV7-3,CASSLRGGSSYNEQFF